This T cell receptor beta chain was retrieved from a study of blood T cell repertoires in COVID-19. On the study more broadly: The United States, Italy and Spain supplied acute and convalescent COVID-19 samples.

Study processing details: By means of reference gene primer amplification, nucleated cell counts were estimated. Using immunoSEQ multiplex PCR, the repertoire was profiled, and TCRdb retains in-frame clones only, with some absent. Clone size and V and J calls were adopted from that table, with D and trimming inferred from the DNA. The sample records about 87,000 clones, over 80% being singletons. CDR1 is SNHLY, CDR2 FYNNEI, per germline. This CDR3 is built from 13 residues. V was cut by 6 bases and J by 6 bases, with 12 bases left in between. The gene calls are TRBV2 and TRBJ2-1; D may be TRBD2 (5 bases). The sample taken for sequencing was peripheral blood. The TCR originated in a woman in her 70s with acute or convalescent COVID-19. CDR3 bases: TGTGCCAGCAGGACTCCCGGGGTCAATGAGCAGTTCTTC. Amino acid sequence: CASRTPGVNEQFF. The whole variable domain, filled in from reference TRBV2 and TRBJ2-1, reads EPEVTQTPSHQVTQMGQEVILRCVPISNHLYFYWYRQILGQKVEFLVSFYNNEISEKSEIFDDQFSVERPDGSNFTLKIRSTKLEDSAMYFCASRTPGVNEQFFGPGTRLTVL.